These 27 T cell receptor beta chains were all obtained from the same sample, sequenced in a study of OX40 agonist ivuxolimab in advanced cancers. The repertoire was sequenced with immunoSEQ multiplex PCR; TCRdb's copy has only in-frame clones and lacks some. The sample yields 55,000 to 75,000 clones, roughly four fifths seen once. The sequencing used CD4+ or CD8+ T cells sorted from blood, collected in a trial of the OX40 agonist ivuxolimab. The source of these receptors is an adult with an advanced solid tumor such as melanoma, head and neck, liver or kidney cancer.

The V gene is TRBV2, the J gene TRBJ1-5; 7 bases align to TRBD1. The CDR3 consists of 15 residues. Germline V CDR1 and CDR2: SNHLY, FYNNEI. The V and J ends lost 4 bases and 2 bases, in that order; junction bases with no gene match: 5. The CDR3 region is CASSGQGGGNQPQHF. CDR3 bases: TGTGCCAGCAGTGGACAGGGAGGCGGCAATCAGCCCCAGCATTTT.

This chain links TRBV2 with TRBJ2-5; 9 nucleotides agree with TRBD1. Germline CDR1 reads SNHLY; CDR2 reads FYNNEI. CDR3 size: 15 residues. V dropped 3 bases and J dropped 5; count of bases not matched to a gene: 7. CDR3 amino acids: CASSEATGQGETQYF. In DNA form, the CDR3 reads TGTGCCAGCAGTGAGGCCACAGGACAGGGGGAGACCCAGTACTTC.

This rearrangement joins TRBV27 to TRBJ2-3, with 8 bases that match TRBD2. V lost 6 bases to trimming and J lost 6 bases; unmatched junction nucleotides: 8. This CDR3 has 14 residues. CDR1 and CDR2 from the germline V gene are MNHEY and SMNVEV (reference sequence). The DNA of the CDR3 is TGTGCCAGCAGCGGGACTAGAGGATCCGATACGCAGTATTTT. Residues: CASSGTRGSDTQYF.

The chain recombines TRBV18 with TRBJ2-1; no clear D. V was pared by 4 bases and J by 5 bases, with 6 bases between. CDR3 length: 12 residues. Germline V lookup: CDR1 KGHSH, CDR2 LQKENI. The CDR3 region has the DNA TGTGCCAGCTCACTTGGAGACAATGAGCAGTTCTTC. Translating gives CASSLGDNEQFF. The whole variable domain, filled in from reference TRBV18 and TRBJ2-1, reads NAGVMQNPRHLVRRRGQEARLRCSPMKGHSHVYWYRQLPEEGLKFMVYLQKENIIDESGMPKERFSAEFPKEGPSILRIQQVVRGDSAAYFCASSLGDNEQFFGPGTRLTVL.

The rearrangement links TRBV30 to TRBJ2-3, with TRBD2 identical over 10 bases. Germline loops: CDR1 GTSNPN, CDR2 SVGIG (reference sequence). The CDR3 covers 13 residues. In DNA, the CDR3 is TGTGCTAGCGGGAGGAAGGGGACAGATACGCAGTATTTT. Translated, it gives CASGRKGTDTQYF.

The chain carries TRBV7-6 and TRBJ1-1; no clear D. The CDR3 consists of 13 residues. Germline V gene lookup returns CDR1 SGHVS and CDR2 FNYEAQ. Between the trimmed V and J ends, which lost 1 base and 4 bases, there was a span of 7 bases. The CDR3 protein is CASSLGVVTEAFF. In nucleotides, the CDR3 is TGTGCCAGCAGCTTAGGAGTGGTCACTGAAGCTTTCTTT. The full variable domain, with the rest looked up from reference TRBV7-6 and TRBJ1-1, is GAGVSQSPRYKVTKRGQDVALRCDPISGHVSLYWYRQALGQGPEFLTYFNYEAQQDKSGLPNDRFSAERPEGSISTLTIQRTEQRDSAMYRCASSLGVVTEAFFGQGTRLTVV.

The J gene is TRBJ2-5, the V gene TRBV14; TRBD2 is a possible D gene (5 bases). CDR3 length: 16 residues. V lost 1 base, J lost 4 bases, and 16 bases lay in between. Germline lookup yields CDR1 SGHDN and CDR2 FVKESK. The CDR3 is CASSQGPTSVLETQYF. The CDR3 DNA follows: TGTGCCAGCAGCCAAGGTCCTACTAGTGTGCTAGAGACCCAGTACTTC.

The chain links TRBV5-1 to TRBJ2-2; 8 positions agree with TRBD2. The CDR3 is 16 amino acids. V dropped 4 bases and J dropped 7; count of bases not matched to a gene: 12. Germline-derived CDR1 and CDR2 are SGHRS and YFSETQ. CDR3 nucleotide sequence: TGCGCCAGCAGCCCACTCCCGGGAGGGCCGGGCGGGGAGCTGTTTTTT. The encoded protein is CASSPLPGGPGGELFF. The full variable domain, completed using reference TRBV5-1 and TRBJ2-2, is KAGVTQTPRYLIKTRGQQVTLSCSPISGHRSVSWYQQTPGQGLQFLFEYFSETQRNKGNFPGRFSGRQFSNSRSEMNVSTLELGDSALYLCASSPLPGGPGGELFFGEGSRLTVL.

The gene calls are TRBV2 and TRBJ1-4; the D is unclear. The CDR3 extends over 13 amino acids. The V and J ends lost 7 bases and 6 bases respectively, with 12 bases between them. Germline CDR1 SNHLY, CDR2 FYNNEI. The CDR3 DNA reads TGTGCCAGCAATTTCCTACCATATGAAAAACTGTTTTTT. This translates into CASNFLPYEKLFF.

This clone was observed a few times. This chain links TRBV5-1 with TRBJ2-7, with 7 bases lining up with TRBD1. CDR3 length: 13 amino acids. Germline values: CDR1 SGHRS, CDR2 YFSETQ. V was clipped by 0 bases and J by 7 bases; unmatched bases: 4. CDR3 sequence: CASSLDRGFEQYF. The CDR3 DNA sequence: TGCGCCAGCAGCTTGGACAGGGGTTTTGAGCAGTACTTC.

This clone has just a few counts. This chain connects TRBV7-9 to TRBJ1-2; D might be TRBD1 (6 bases). Between the trimmed V and J ends, which lost 10 bases and 4 bases, there was a span of 10 bases. CDR1 is SEHNR, CDR2 FQNEAQ, per germline (reference sequence). CDR3 length: 11 residues. CDR3 region: CAIGGSYGYTF. DNA for the CDR3: TGTGCCATTGGGGGCTCCTATGGCTACACCTTC.

The genes are TRBV6-1 and TRBJ1-2; possible D gene TRBD1, 5 bases. V was trimmed by 5 bases and J by 12 bases, leaving 22 bases between them. CDR1 and CDR2 from the germline V gene are MNHNS and SASEGT. This CDR3 has 14 residues. The CDR3 DNA sequence: TGTGCCAGCAGTTCCCGGGACTCCTTGGTCGACCACACCTTC. It codes for CASSSRDSLVDHTF.

V gene TRBV6-6 combines with J gene TRBJ2-1; D not resolved. CDR3 length equals 13 residues. V was cut by 2 bases and J by 4 bases, with 6 bases left in between. Germline loops: CDR1 MNHNY, CDR2 SVGAGI (reference sequence). Written as DNA, the CDR3 is TGTGCCAGCAGTTACGAACCTTACAATGAGCAGTTCTTC. Translation: CASSYEPYNEQFF.

This chain links TRBV6-1 with TRBJ1-2; D uncertain. This CDR3 contains 16 residues. The V end was cut by 2 bases, the J end by 4 bases, with 17 bases between. The germline CDR1 and CDR2 sequences are MNHNS and SASEGT. CDR3 sequence: CASSERILPPGYGYTF. For the CDR3, the DNA is TGTGCCAGCAGTGAAAGGATTCTCCCGCCAGGCTATGGCTACACCTTC.

J is TRBJ2-7 and V is TRBV6-6; D call uncertain. The germline V and J ends were trimmed by 5 bases and 4 bases, with 12 bases remaining between them. CDR3 length equals 13 residues. The germline V gene has CDR1 MNHNY and CDR2 SVGAGI (reference sequence). CDR3 bases: TGTGCCAGCAGTACCGGGCCCGTTTACGAGCAGTACTTC. This gives the protein CASSTGPVYEQYF.

CDR3: CASSFGLAGEQYF. CDR3 DNA: TGCGCCAGCAGCTTTGGACTAGCTGGCGAGCAGTACTTC. The rearrangement joins TRBV5-1 to TRBJ2-7; 8 bases map to TRBD2. Germline trimming cut 2 bases from V and 6 bases from J; bases unmatched to any gene: 4. This CDR3 is built from 13 residues. Germline V CDR1 and CDR2: SGHRS, YFSETQ.

This chain uses TRBV27 with TRBJ2-3, with TRBD2 identical over 11 bases. Trimming cost V 1 base and J 0 bases; bases outside gene matches: 12. Germline CDR1 MNHEY, CDR2 SMNVEV (reference sequence). The CDR3 sequence is 20 residues long. The CDR3 sequence is CASSLWITSGRKTSTDTQYF. CDR3 sequence (DNA): TGTGCCAGCAGTTTATGGATCACTAGCGGGAGAAAAACTAGCACAGATACGCAGTATTTT.

The chain joins TRBV15 to TRBJ2-7; unclear D gene. Per germline, CDR1 LNHNV and CDR2 YYDKDF (reference sequence). The CDR3 loop spans 13 amino acids. The germline V and J ends were trimmed by 0 bases and 5 bases, with 8 bases remaining between them. As DNA, the CDR3 is TGTGCCACCAGCAGAGATTTGGCAGACGAGCAGTACTTC. This sequence encodes CATSRDLADEQYF.

The chain employs TRBV7-9 and TRBJ2-3, with TRBD2 identical over 9 bases. V lost 0 bases and J lost 4; bases outside the gene matches: 8. The germline V gene has CDR1 SEHNR and CDR2 FQNEAQ (reference sequence). The CDR3 spans 17 residues. The DNA for the CDR3 is TGTGCCAGCAGCTTAGCGAGGCGGGGGGGCCCCCCAGATACGCAGTATTTT. It encodes CASSLARRGGPPDTQYF.

The chain carries TRBV7-8 and TRBJ2-2; 8 nucleotides match TRBD1. Trimming cost V 4 bases and J 0 bases; bases outside gene matches: 4. The CDR3 has 16 amino acids. Germline V CDR1 and CDR2: SGHVS, FQNEAQ. CDR3 protein: CASSSGGTANTGELFF. DNA of the CDR3: TGTGCCAGCAGCTCAGGGGGCACCGCGAACACCGGGGAGCTGTTTTTT.

The chain links TRBV2 to TRBJ2-1, with no clear D. In germline, CDR1 is SNHLY, CDR2 FYNNEI. The V gene lost 1 base and the J gene lost 2 bases, with 9 bases spanning the gap. This CDR3 contains 15 residues. CDR3 amino acids: CASSEVRLAYNEQFF. The CDR3 region has the DNA TGTGCCAGCAGTGAAGTCAGGTTGGCCTACAATGAGCAGTTCTTC.

The chain employs TRBV27 and TRBJ2-1, with 13 bases matching TRBD2. Germline CDR1 MNHEY, CDR2 SMNVEV (reference sequence). There are 15 residues in the CDR3. Trimming cost V 6 bases and J 9 bases; bases outside gene matches: 8. The CDR3 coding sequence is TGTGCCAGCAGCCACGGGACTAGCGGGACCGGTGAGCAGTTCTTC. Translating it yields CASSHGTSGTGEQFF.

This clone came up a few times. The chain couples TRBV7-2 to TRBJ2-3; maybe TRBD1 (5 bases). The CDR3 extends over 13 amino acids. V lost 3 bases and J 10 bases, leaving 14 bases between the germline ends. Germline CDR1 reads SGHTA; CDR2 reads FQGNSA. CDR3 protein: CASSFWQGHPQYF. CDR3 coding DNA: TGTGCCAGCAGCTTCTGGCAGGGCCACCCGCAGTATTTT.

This chain connects TRBV11-2 to TRBJ2-5; 7 bases fit TRBD2. Trimming took 4 bases from V and 9 from J; bases not matched to a gene: 2. The germline CDR1 and CDR2 sequences are SGHAT and FQNNGV. This CDR3 region has 11 residues. CDR3 DNA sequence: TGTGCCAGCAGCTGGGGAGGGCCCCAGTACTTC. The encoded protein is CASSWGGPQYF.

The chain carries TRBV11-3 and TRBJ2-1, with a weak D call TRBD1 (6 bases). Trimming left V 5 bases short and J 3 bases short, with 11 bases between. Germline CDR1 is SGHNT and CDR2 is YENEEA. The CDR3 has 14 residues. This CDR3 reads CASSLRGFYNEQFF. The CDR3 region has the DNA TGTGCCAGCAGCCTCAGGGGTTTCTACAATGAGCAGTTCTTC.

The chain links TRBV5-5 to TRBJ1-1; D gene unclear. Germline V gives CDR1 SGHKS, CDR2 YYEKEE (reference sequence). V gave up 2 bases and J gave up 0 bases, with 11 bases separating them. The CDR3 has 15 amino acids. The CDR3 protein is CASSLRDPMNTEAFF. Here the CDR3 DNA reads TGTGCCAGCAGCTTAAGGGATCCTATGAACACTGAAGCTTTCTTT.

The rearrangement uses TRBV2 and TRBJ2-1; D unclear. The CDR3 has 14 residues. In germline, CDR1 is SNHLY, CDR2 FYNNEI. The V end was cut by 1 base, the J end by 9 bases, with 13 bases between. The CDR3 loop is CASSEEYTAVEQFF. The CDR3 nucleotides are TGTGCCAGCAGTGAAGAATATACGGCGGTTGAGCAGTTCTTC.